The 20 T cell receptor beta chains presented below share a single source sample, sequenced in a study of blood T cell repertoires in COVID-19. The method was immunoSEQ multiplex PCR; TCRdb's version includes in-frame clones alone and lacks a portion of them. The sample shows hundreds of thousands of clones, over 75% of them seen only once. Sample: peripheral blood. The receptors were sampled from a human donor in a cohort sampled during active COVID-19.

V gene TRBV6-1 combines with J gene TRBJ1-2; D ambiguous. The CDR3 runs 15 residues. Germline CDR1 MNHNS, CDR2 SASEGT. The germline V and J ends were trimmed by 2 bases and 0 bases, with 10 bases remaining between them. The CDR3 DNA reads TGTGCCAGCAGTGAAACGAGGCCATCTAACTATGGCTACACCTTC. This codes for CASSETRPSNYGYTF.

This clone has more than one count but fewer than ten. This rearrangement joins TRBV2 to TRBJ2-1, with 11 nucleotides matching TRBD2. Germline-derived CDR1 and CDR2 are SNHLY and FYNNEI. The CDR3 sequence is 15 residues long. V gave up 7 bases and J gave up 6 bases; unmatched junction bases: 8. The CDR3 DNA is TGTGCCAGCAAGCAAACTAGCGGGAGTGCCAATGAGCAGTTCTTC. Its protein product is CASKQTSGSANEQFF.

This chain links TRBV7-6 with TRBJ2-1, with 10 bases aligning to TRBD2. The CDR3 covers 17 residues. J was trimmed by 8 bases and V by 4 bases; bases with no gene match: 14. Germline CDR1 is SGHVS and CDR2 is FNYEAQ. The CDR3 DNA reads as TGTGCCAGCAGCTCCGCAATTCAGGCTAGCGGGAGTTATGAGCAGTTCTTC. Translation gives CASSSAIQASGSYEQFF.

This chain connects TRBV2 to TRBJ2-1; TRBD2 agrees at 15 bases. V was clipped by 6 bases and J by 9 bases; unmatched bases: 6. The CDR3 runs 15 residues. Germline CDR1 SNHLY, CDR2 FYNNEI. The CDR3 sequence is CASRGLAGGPFEQFF. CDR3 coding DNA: TGTGCCAGCAGAGGACTAGCGGGGGGGCCATTTGAGCAGTTCTTC. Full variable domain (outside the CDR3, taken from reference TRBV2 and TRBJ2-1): EPEVTQTPSHQVTQMGQEVILRCVPISNHLYFYWYRQILGQKVEFLVSFYNNEISEKSEIFDDQFSVERPDGSNFTLKIRSTKLEDSAMYFCASRGLAGGPFEQFFGPGTRLTVL.

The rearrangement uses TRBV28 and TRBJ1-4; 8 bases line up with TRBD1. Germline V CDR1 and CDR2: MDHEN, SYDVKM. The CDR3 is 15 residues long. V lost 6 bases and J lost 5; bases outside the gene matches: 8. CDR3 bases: TGTGCCAGCAGGTTTTCAGGGGGCCCCAATGAAAAACTGTTTTTT. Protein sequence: CASRFSGGPNEKLFF. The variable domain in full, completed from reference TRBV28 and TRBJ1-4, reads DVKVTQSSRYLVKRTGEKVFLECVQDMDHENMFWYRQDPGLGLRLIYFSYDVKMKEKGDIPEGYSVSREKKERFSLILESASTNQTSMYLCASRFSGGPNEKLFFGSGTQLSVL.

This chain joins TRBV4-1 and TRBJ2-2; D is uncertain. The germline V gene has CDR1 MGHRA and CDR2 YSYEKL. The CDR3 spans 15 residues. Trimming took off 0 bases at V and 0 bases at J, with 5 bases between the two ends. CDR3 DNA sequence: TGCGCCAGCAGCCAAGAAGGAGCGAACACCGGGGAGCTGTTTTTT. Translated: CASSQEGANTGELFF.

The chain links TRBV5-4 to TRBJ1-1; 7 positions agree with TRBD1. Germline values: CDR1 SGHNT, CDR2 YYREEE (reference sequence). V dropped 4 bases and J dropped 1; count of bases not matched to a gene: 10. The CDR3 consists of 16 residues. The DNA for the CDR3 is TGTGCCAGCAGCCCACAGGGGTCGGTCCAGAACACTGAAGCTTTCTTT. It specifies CASSPQGSVQNTEAFF. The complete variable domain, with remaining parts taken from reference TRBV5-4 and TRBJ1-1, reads ETGVTQSPTHLIKTRGQQVTLRCSSQSGHNTVSWYQQALGQGPQFIFQYYREEENGRGNFPPRFSGLQFPNYSSELNVNALELDDSALYLCASSPQGSVQNTEAFFGQGTRLTVV.

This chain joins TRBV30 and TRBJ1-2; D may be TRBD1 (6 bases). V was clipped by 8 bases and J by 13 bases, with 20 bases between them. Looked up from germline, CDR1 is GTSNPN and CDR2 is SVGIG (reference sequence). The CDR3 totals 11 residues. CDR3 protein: CARKGGGRCTF. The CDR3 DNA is TGTGCCCGAAAGGGGGGGGGACGCTGCACCTTC.

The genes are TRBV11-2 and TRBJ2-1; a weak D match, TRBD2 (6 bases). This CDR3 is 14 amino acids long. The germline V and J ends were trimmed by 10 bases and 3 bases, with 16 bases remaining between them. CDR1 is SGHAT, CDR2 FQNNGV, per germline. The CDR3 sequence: CATTLRRDYNEQFF. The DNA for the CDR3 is TGTGCCACCACGCTCAGGAGGGACTACAATGAGCAGTTCTTC.

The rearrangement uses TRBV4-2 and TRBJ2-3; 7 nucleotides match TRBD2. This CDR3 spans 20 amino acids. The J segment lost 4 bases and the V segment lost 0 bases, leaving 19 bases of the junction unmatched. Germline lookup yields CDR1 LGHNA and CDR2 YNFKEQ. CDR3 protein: CASSQDTWASGSHGADTQYF. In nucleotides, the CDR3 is TGTGCCAGCAGCCAAGATACGTGGGCTAGCGGATCTCATGGGGCAGATACGCAGTATTTT.

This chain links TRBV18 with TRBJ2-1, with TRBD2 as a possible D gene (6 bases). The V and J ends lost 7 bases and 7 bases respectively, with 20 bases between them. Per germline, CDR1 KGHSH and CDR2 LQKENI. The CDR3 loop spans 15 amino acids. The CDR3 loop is CASYLSAGIGNEQFF. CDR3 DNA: TGTGCCAGCTACCTGAGCGCGGGGATAGGGAATGAGCAGTTCTTC.

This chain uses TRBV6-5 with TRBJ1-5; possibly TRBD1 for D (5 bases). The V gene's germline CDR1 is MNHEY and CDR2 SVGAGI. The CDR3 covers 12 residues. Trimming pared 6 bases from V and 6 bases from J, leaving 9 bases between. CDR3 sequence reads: CASRLGGQPQHF. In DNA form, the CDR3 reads TGTGCCAGCAGACTGGGGGGTCAGCCCCAGCATTTT.

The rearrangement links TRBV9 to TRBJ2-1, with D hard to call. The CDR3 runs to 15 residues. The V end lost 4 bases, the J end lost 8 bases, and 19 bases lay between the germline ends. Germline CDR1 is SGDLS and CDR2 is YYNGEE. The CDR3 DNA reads TGTGCCAGCAGCCCCAGAAGTCTAGAAACGGATGAGCAGTTCTTC. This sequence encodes CASSPRSLETDEQFF.

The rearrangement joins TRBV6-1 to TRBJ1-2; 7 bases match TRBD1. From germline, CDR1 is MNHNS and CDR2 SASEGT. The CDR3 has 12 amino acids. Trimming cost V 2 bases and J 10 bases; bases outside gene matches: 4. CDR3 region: CASSERQGDYTF. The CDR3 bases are TGTGCCAGCAGTGAAAGACAGGGCGACTACACCTTC.

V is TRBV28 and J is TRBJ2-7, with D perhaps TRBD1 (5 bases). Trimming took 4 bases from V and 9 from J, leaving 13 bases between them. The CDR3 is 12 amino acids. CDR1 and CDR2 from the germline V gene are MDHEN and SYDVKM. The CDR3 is CASSSPTGAQYF. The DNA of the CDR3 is TGTGCCAGCAGTTCACCAACAGGCGCGCAGTACTTC.

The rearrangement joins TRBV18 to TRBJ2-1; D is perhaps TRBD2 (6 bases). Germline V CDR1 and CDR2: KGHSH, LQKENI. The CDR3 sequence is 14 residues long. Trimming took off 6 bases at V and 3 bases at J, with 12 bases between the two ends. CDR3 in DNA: TGTGCCAGCTCCCCCTTGGAGGGCTACAATGAGCAGTTCTTC. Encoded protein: CASSPLEGYNEQFF.

In nucleotides, the CDR3 is TGTGCCAGCCTCCCAGGGGGATATAATTCACCCCTCCACTTT. This translates into CASLPGGYNSPLHF. This chain uses TRBV6-5 with TRBJ1-6, with 7 bases that match TRBD1. This CDR3 spans 14 amino acids. Germline trimming cut 8 bases from V and 4 bases from J; bases unmatched to any gene: 5. Germline CDR1 and CDR2: MNHEY and SVGAGI.

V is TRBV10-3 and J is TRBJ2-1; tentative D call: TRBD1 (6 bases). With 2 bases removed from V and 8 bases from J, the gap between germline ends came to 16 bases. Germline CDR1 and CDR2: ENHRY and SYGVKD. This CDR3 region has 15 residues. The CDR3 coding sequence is TGTGCCATCAGTGAGGAACAGGGTATTGTCCATGAGCAGTTCTTC. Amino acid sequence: CAISEEQGIVHEQFF.

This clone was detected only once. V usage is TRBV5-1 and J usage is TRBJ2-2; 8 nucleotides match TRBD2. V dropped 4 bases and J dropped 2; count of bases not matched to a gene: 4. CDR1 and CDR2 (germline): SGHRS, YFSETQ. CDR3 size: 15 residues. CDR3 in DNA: TGCGCCAGCAGCGAGACTAGCGCAAACACCGGGGAGCTGTTTTTT. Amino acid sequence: CASSETSANTGELFF. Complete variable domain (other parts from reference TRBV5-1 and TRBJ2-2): KAGVTQTPRYLIKTRGQQVTLSCSPISGHRSVSWYQQTPGQGLQFLFEYFSETQRNKGNFPGRFSGRQFSNSRSEMNVSTLELGDSALYLCASSETSANTGELFFGEGSRLTVL.

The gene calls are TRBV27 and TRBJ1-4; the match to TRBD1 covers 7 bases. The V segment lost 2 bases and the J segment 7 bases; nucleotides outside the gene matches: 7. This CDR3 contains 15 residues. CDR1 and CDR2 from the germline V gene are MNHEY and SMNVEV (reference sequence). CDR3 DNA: TGTGCCAGCAGTTTAAGGGGCAGGGGGATTGAAAAACTGTTTTTT. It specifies CASSLRGRGIEKLFF.